These 17 T cell receptor beta chains were all obtained from the same sample, sequenced in a study of identical twins. TCRdb ran MiXCR on the 5' RACE reads and lists one entry per CDR3 protein. The table includes under 900,000 distinct CDR3 sequences, 9% to 15% detected once. The sample was also linked to a second study, of yellow fever vaccine responses in identical twins.

Sequencing input: PBMCs. These receptors were taken from a young woman in good health.

This clonotype has a single count. V gene TRBV11-3 combines with J gene TRBJ2-3; perhaps TRBD2 as D (6 bases). Germline V gives CDR1 SGHNT, CDR2 YENEEA. The V and J ends lost 5 bases and 4 bases respectively, with 16 bases between them. The CDR3 contains 15 residues. CDR3 nucleotides: TGTGCCAGCAGCCAAGACGGGACTCCTCCAGATACGCAGTATTTT. It specifies CASSQDGTPPDTQYF.

This clonotype was recorded a few times. The chain has TRBV24-1 and TRBJ2-3, with D perhaps TRBD2 (6 bases). The germline V gene has CDR1 KGHDR and CDR2 SFDVKD. The CDR3 consists of 14 residues. Between the trimmed V and J ends, which lost 12 bases and 3 bases, there was a span of 18 bases. The DNA for the CDR3 is TGTGCCCCCTGGCGCGGGAAGGGGACAGATACGCAGTATTTT. Its protein is CAPWRGKGTDTQYF.

This chain joins TRBV6-5 and TRBJ1-1; D is undetermined. Germline V gene sequence: CDR1 MNHEY, CDR2 SVGAGI. This CDR3 contains 16 residues. Trimming cost V 0 bases and J 0 bases, with 11 bases left between them. The CDR3 DNA reads as TGTGCCAGCAGTTACTCGACGGGAGCCATGAACACTGAAGCTTTCTTT. Protein: CASSYSTGAMNTEAFF.

The chain carries TRBV29-1 and TRBJ1-3; TRBD1 is a possible D gene (6 bases). The CDR3 is 15 residues long. Germline lookup yields CDR1 SQVTM and CDR2 ANQGSEA. Trimming stripped 4 bases from V and 0 bases from J, with 13 bases between. CDR3 loop: CSVAAKTGSGNTIYF. CDR3 bases: TGCAGCGTTGCGGCCAAGACAGGCTCTGGAAACACCATATATTTT.

The chain recombines TRBV2 with TRBJ2-5; D may be TRBD1 (5 bases). Germline CDR1 and CDR2: SNHLY and FYNNEI. Trimming removed 2 bases from V and 1 base from J, with 8 bases in between. The CDR3 spans 14 residues. CDR3 sequence reads: CASSELGAQETQYF. In DNA form, the CDR3 reads TGTGCCAGCAGTGAATTAGGGGCCCAAGAGACCCAGTACTTC.

This clonotype was detected only a few times. The chain joins TRBV19 to TRBJ2-1; D remains ambiguous. The germline gives CDR1 LNHDA, CDR2 SQIVND (reference sequence). This CDR3 is built from 13 residues. V lost 1 base to trimming and J lost 6 bases, with 7 bases between them. The CDR3 DNA follows: TGTGCCAGTAGTATAGTTATAGGCAATGAGCAGTTCTTC. Its protein is CASSIVIGNEQFF.

The CDR3, as DNA: TGTGCCAGCCATGGGACAGGGGGCAGGAACACTGAAGCTTTCTTT. This gives the protein CASHGTGGRNTEAFF. The J gene is TRBJ1-1, the V gene TRBV3-1, with 12 bases fitting TRBD1. Germline V gene lookup returns CDR1 LGHDT and CDR2 YNNKEL (reference sequence). The trim removed 8 bases at V and 1 base at J, leaving 5 bases unmatched. The CDR3 contains 15 residues.

This clonotype showed up just a few times. The chain links TRBV12-3 or TRBV12-4 to TRBJ1-1; D uncertain. The CDR3 extends over 13 amino acids. V lost 7 bases to trimming and J lost 5 bases, with 14 bases between them. The CDR3 DNA reads as TGTGCCAGCATCCTCCGGGGTATAACTGAAGCTTTCTTT. This encodes CASILRGITEAFF.

This clonotype has more than one count but fewer than ten. This sequence joins TRBV4-1 and TRBJ1-5; D remains unclear. Germline lookup yields CDR1 MGHRA and CDR2 YSYEKL. The CDR3 is 13 amino acids. V lost 1 base to trimming and J lost 3 bases, with 4 bases between them. The DNA of the CDR3 is TGCGCCAGCAGCCAAGCTTACAATCAGCCCCAGCATTTT. Amino acid sequence: CASSQAYNQPQHF.

This clonotype occurred many times. V and J are TRBV12-3 or TRBV12-4 and TRBJ1-2; tentatively, D is TRBD1 (6 bases). CDR3 length equals 13 residues. Trimming took off 6 bases at V and 4 bases at J, with 12 bases between the two ends. CDR3 loop: CASSTGTSYGYTF. CDR3 DNA: TGTGCCAGCAGCACCGGGACAAGCTATGGCTACACCTTC.

This clonotype was seen a handful of times. The chain uses TRBV12-3 or TRBV12-4 and TRBJ2-2, with 7 bases matching TRBD1. CDR3 length: 14 residues. The trim removed 2 bases at V and 8 bases at J, leaving 5 bases unmatched. CDR3 DNA sequence: TGTGCCAGCAGTTTAAGGGGACAGCGAGGGGAGCTGTTTTTT. Protein product: CASSLRGQRGELFF.

A few counts support this clonotype. The rearrangement links TRBV28 to TRBJ1-1; unclear D gene. Germline V gene lookup returns CDR1 MDHEN and CDR2 SYDVKM. CDR3 size: 12 residues. Trimming pared 5 bases from V and 6 bases from J, leaving 10 bases between. In nucleotides, the CDR3 is TGTGCCAGCAGTCGTTGGGTGGCTGAAGCTTTCTTT. Protein product: CASSRWVAEAFF.

This clonotype was found a few times. The genes are TRBV7-9 and TRBJ2-3; 10 bases are shared with TRBD1. The CDR3 runs to 16 residues. Trimming cost V 5 bases and J 2 bases; bases outside gene matches: 7. Germline CDR1 SEHNR, CDR2 FQNEAQ (reference sequence). DNA of the CDR3: TGTGCCAGCAGCATCGGACAGGGGGTGGCCACAGATACGCAGTATTTT. Residues: CASSIGQGVATDTQYF.

The CDR3 is CASSRRDRGSPLHF. The CDR3 DNA follows: TGTGCCAGCAGCCGACGGGACAGAGGTTCACCCCTCCACTTT. The gene calls are TRBV3-1 and TRBJ1-6; 7 positions match TRBD1. Germline CDR1 and CDR2: LGHDT and YNNKEL (reference sequence). This CDR3 spans 14 amino acids. With V trimmed by 4 bases and J by 9 bases, 6 bases remained unmatched.

The chain combines TRBV7-8 with TRBJ2-3, with TRBD2 matching over 11 bases. The CDR3 totals 17 residues. The ends lost 0 bases at V and 3 bases at J; junction bases unmatched: 5. Germline CDR1 is SGHVS and CDR2 is FQNEAQ. The CDR3 protein is CASSLAGSGRATDTQYF. In DNA form, the CDR3 reads TGTGCCAGCAGCTTAGCGGGTAGCGGGAGGGCGACAGATACGCAGTATTTT.

This chain joins TRBV6-1 and TRBJ2-3; D gene ambiguous. The CDR3 length is 14 residues. The germline V gene encodes CDR1 MNHNS and CDR2 SASEGT. The V and J ends lost 5 bases and 2 bases respectively, with 11 bases between them. The CDR3 region is CASSNMPNTDTQYF. The DNA for the CDR3 is TGTGCCAGCAGTAATATGCCAAACACAGATACGCAGTATTTT.

The gene calls are TRBV25-1 and TRBJ2-5, with 11 positions matching TRBD2. The J segment lost 4 bases and the V segment lost 1 base, leaving 8 bases of the junction unmatched. The CDR3 has 17 amino acids. CDR1 MGHDK and CDR2 SYGVNS come from the germline V gene. The CDR3 DNA reads TGTGCCAGCAGTGAATTAGGTAGCGGGAGGGCCGGAGAGACCCAGTACTTC. Amino acids: CASSELGSGRAGETQYF. Looking up the rest from reference TRBV25-1 and TRBJ2-5 gives the full variable domain: EADIYQTPRYLVIGTGKKITLECSQTMGHDKMYWYQQDPGMELHLIHYSYGVNSTEKGDLSSESTVSRIRTEHFPLTLESARPSHTSQYLCASSELGSGRAGETQYFGPGTRLLVL.